The table lists the clone carrying this T cell receptor beta chain with a few counts. What it binds is unknown. TCRdb re-called the reads through MiXCR, storing one row per CDR3 protein. The sample lists 15,000 to 20,000 distinct CDR3 sequences, around 23% occurring once. The data were obtained in a study of liver allograft versus peripheral blood T cells. Study-level background: Hepatic allograft T cell receptor repertoires were evaluated relative to those present in recipients' peripheral blood.

The study's findings and limits: There were reportedly differences between T cell receptor repertoires inside liver allografts and those in peripheral blood.

The receptor's source is a human patient who had a liver transplant. Certain T cells may be donor cells from the graft.

In DNA, the CDR3 is TGTGCCAGCAGTTTCACAGGGACAGGTAGTAGCAATCAGCCCCAGCATTTT. The encoded protein is CASSFTGTGSSNQPQHF. The chain employs TRBV28 and TRBJ1-5, with 8 bases identical to TRBD1. V shed 3 bases and J 0 bases; nucleotides not matched to a gene: 7. Germline V lookup: CDR1 MDHEN, CDR2 SYDVKM. There are 17 residues in the CDR3.